Each of the 32 T cell receptor beta chains below was sequenced from the same sample in a study of blood T cell repertoires in COVID-19. TCRdb's table, derived via immunoSEQ multiplex PCR, lists solely in-frame clones and lacks some. The table has approximately 190,000 clones, more than 75% seen once; the top ten hold around 5.8%. Sample: peripheral blood. Every receptor here comes from a man aged 35-49 years with active or convalescent COVID-19.

V and J are TRBV4-2 and TRBJ1-2; D uncertain. Germline V gives CDR1 LGHNA, CDR2 YNFKEQ. The germline V and J ends were trimmed by 1 base and 1 base, with 13 bases remaining between them. The CDR3 contains 16 residues. The CDR3 spells CASSQGGQASNYGYTF. The CDR3 bases are TGTGCCAGCAGCCAAGGTGGCCAAGCTAGTAACTATGGCTACACCTTC.

About this clone: Other nucleotide sequences in the sample specify the same CDR3. The chain uses TRBV5-1 and TRBJ2-7; 8 bases match TRBD1. This CDR3 is built from 15 residues. Germline CDR1 and CDR2: SGHRS and YFSETQ. V was pared by 0 bases and J by 1 base, with 3 bases of the junction left unmatched. In DNA form, the CDR3 reads TGCGCCAGCAGCTTGGGTGGGACAGGTTCCTACGAGCAGTACTTC. It is translated as CASSLGGTGSYEQYF.

The chain has TRBV28 and TRBJ1-2, with D perhaps TRBD1 (6 bases). Trimming removed 4 bases from V and 5 bases from J, with 14 bases in between. The CDR3 covers 14 residues. Germline V lookup: CDR1 MDHEN, CDR2 SYDVKM. CDR3 amino acids: CASSSVQGRYGYTF. In nucleotides, the CDR3 is TGTGCCAGCAGTTCAGTACAGGGAAGGTATGGCTACACCTTC.

This chain uses TRBV5-4 with TRBJ2-3; the D is unclear. Germline lookup yields CDR1 SGHNT and CDR2 YYREEE (reference sequence). V shed 4 bases and J shed 4 bases, with 10 bases lying between them. The CDR3 extends over 13 amino acids. The CDR3 spells CASSVTGSDTQYF. Written as DNA, the CDR3 is TGTGCCAGCAGCGTGACGGGTTCAGATACGCAGTATTTT.

In its sample, this clone was seen once. The chain has TRBV6-6 and TRBJ1-5; D is perhaps TRBD1 (5 bases). The CDR3 extends over 13 amino acids. Germline assignment: CDR1 MNHNY and CDR2 SVGAGI (reference sequence). Trimming stripped 6 bases from V and 6 bases from J, with 12 bases between. The CDR3: CASSRSGGQPQHF. The CDR3 DNA sequence: TGTGCCAGCAGCCGCTCGGGGGGTCAGCCCCAGCATTTT.

CDR3 in DNA: TGTGCCAGCAGTTTAGGCGGTGGCACAGATACGCAGTATTTT. This sequence encodes CASSLGGGTDTQYF. The chain couples TRBV27 to TRBJ2-3; D unresolved. The CDR3 contains 14 residues. Germline V CDR1 and CDR2: MNHEY, SMNVEV (reference sequence). The germline V and J ends were trimmed by 2 bases and 1 base, with 7 bases remaining between them.

The count of this clone is one. The chain carries TRBV5-1 and TRBJ2-5; 7 bases are shared with TRBD1. CDR1 is SGHRS and CDR2 is YFSETQ in the germline V gene. J gave up 2 bases and V 5 bases, and 6 bases lay outside the gene matches. The CDR3 consists of 14 residues. The CDR3 loop reads CASRTSTGQETQYF. CDR3 DNA: TGCGCCAGCAGAACTTCGACAGGGCAAGAGACCCAGTACTTC.

The gene calls are TRBV28 and TRBJ1-2, with 10 bases that match TRBD1. CDR1 is MDHEN, CDR2 SYDVKM, per germline. V was clipped by 5 bases and J by 4 bases; unmatched bases: 10. The CDR3 extends over 16 amino acids. DNA of the CDR3: TGTGCCAGCAGTCGTCCAGGACAGGGGGGTAGCTATGGCTACACCTTC. Protein sequence: CASSRPGQGGSYGYTF.

The rearrangement links TRBV30 to TRBJ2-7; 7 bases line up with TRBD2. V gave up 3 bases and J gave up 7 bases; unmatched junction bases: 15. The CDR3 loop spans 15 amino acids. Germline V gene lookup returns CDR1 GTSNPN and CDR2 SVGIG (reference sequence). The CDR3 loop reads CAWSPLGGPGGEQYF. CDR3 DNA: TGTGCCTGGAGCCCATTGGGAGGGCCGGGAGGTGAGCAGTACTTC.

The CDR3 bases are TGTGCCACCAGTCCTGGCGGCCAAGAGACCCAGTACTTC. It yields the protein CATSPGGQETQYF. V is TRBV24-1 and J is TRBJ2-5, with D hard to call. V lost 6 bases to trimming and J lost 1 base, with 8 bases between them. The length of the CDR3 is 13 residues. Germline lookup yields CDR1 KGHDR and CDR2 SFDVKD.

The V gene is TRBV30, the J gene TRBJ2-3; D perhaps matches TRBD2 (5 bases). CDR3 size: 14 residues. The V end was cut by 0 bases, the J end by 1 base, with 8 bases between. CDR1 and CDR2 from the germline V gene are GTSNPN and SVGIG (reference sequence). This CDR3 reads CAWSVDGGTDTQYF. CDR3 bases: TGTGCCTGGAGTGTAGACGGGGGCACAGATACGCAGTATTTT.

This clone was counted a single time. J is TRBJ1-4 and V is TRBV29-1; D is undetermined. The CDR3 extends over 10 amino acids. CDR1 SQVTM and CDR2 ANQGSEA come from the germline V gene. Trimming removed 7 bases from V and 6 bases from J, with 6 bases in between. As DNA, the CDR3 is TGCAGCGCCGGAGATGAAAAACTGTTTTTT. Amino acids: CSAGDEKLFF.

This clone showed up just a few times. The chain carries TRBV5-4 and TRBJ2-2, with a possible D match to TRBD2 (5 bases). V lost 4 bases and J lost 4, with 8 bases in between. The CDR3 spans 13 residues. CDR1 is SGHNT, CDR2 YYREEE, per germline (reference sequence). The chain's CDR3 is CASSTSGTGELFF. The CDR3 bases are TGTGCCAGCAGCACAAGCGGCACCGGGGAGCTGTTTTTT.

CDR3 bases: TGTGCCAGCTCACCACAGGGGTTAGGTTCACCCCTCCACTTT. This gives the protein CASSPQGLGSPLHF. This chain connects TRBV18 to TRBJ1-6, with D maybe TRBD1 (5 bases). Germline V gives CDR1 KGHSH, CDR2 LQKENI. The V end was cut by 1 base, the J end by 9 bases, with 10 bases between. The CDR3 consists of 14 residues.

V and J are TRBV5-6 and TRBJ2-2; 10 positions agree with TRBD1. Germline assignment: CDR1 SGHDT and CDR2 YYEEEE. The trim removed 4 bases at V and 5 bases at J, leaving 8 bases unmatched. There are 16 residues in the CDR3. The CDR3 here is CASSDRQGAKTGELFF. CDR3 DNA: TGTGCCAGCAGCGACAGACAGGGGGCCAAGACCGGGGAGCTGTTTTTT.

This chain links TRBV5-4 with TRBJ2-5; a weak D match, TRBD1 (8 bases). The V gene lost 3 bases and the J gene lost 5 bases, with 17 bases spanning the gap. The CDR3 is 15 residues long. Per germline, CDR1 SGHNT and CDR2 YYREEE (reference sequence). In nucleotides, the CDR3 is TGTGCCAGCAGCTCAACAGGGGGAGGGTCGGAGACCCAGTACTTC. Translation gives CASSSTGGGSETQYF.

The CDR3 region has the DNA TGTGCCAGCAGCCAAGATGTCAGGGCTGAATCCTATGGCTACACCTTC. This encodes CASSQDVRAESYGYTF. This chain connects TRBV4-2 to TRBJ1-2, with D perhaps matching TRBD1 (5 bases). Germline V CDR1 and CDR2: LGHNA, YNFKEQ. The CDR3 has 16 amino acids. V was pared by 0 bases and J by 4 bases, with 15 bases between.

This rearrangement joins TRBV12-2 to TRBJ2-6; the table gives TRBD1 as D, unverified against the DNA. TRBV12-2 is a pseudogene segment. This CDR3 is 17 amino acids long. DNA of the CDR3: TGTGCAAGTCGCCGGGGACAGCATTTCACAGGGGCCAACGTCCTGACTTTC. Its translation is CASRRGQHFTGANVLTF.

V gene TRBV2 combines with J gene TRBJ1-1; D unresolved. Germline V gene data show CDR1 as SNHLY and CDR2 as FYNNEI. Trimming cost V 7 bases and J 0 bases, with 15 bases left between them. The CDR3 is made up of 15 amino acids. The CDR3 protein is CASTRLRDMNTEAFF. In nucleotides, the CDR3 is TGTGCCAGCACTCGTCTTCGAGATATGAACACTGAAGCTTTCTTT.

This rearrangement joins TRBV2 to TRBJ2-1; TRBD2 is a possible D gene (7 bases). V was cut by 2 bases and J by 2 bases, with 13 bases left in between. Germline V gene data show CDR1 as SNHLY and CDR2 as FYNNEI. This CDR3 contains 16 residues. The CDR3 loop reads CASSERGGATYNEQFF. The CDR3 DNA follows: TGTGCCAGCAGTGAAAGGGGGGGAGCTACCTACAATGAGCAGTTCTTC.

This chain connects TRBV2 to TRBJ1-5; 9 bases are shared with TRBD1. The trim removed 0 bases at V and 4 bases at J, leaving 1 base unmatched. Germline-derived CDR1 and CDR2 are SNHLY and FYNNEI. CDR3 size: 15 residues. CDR3 coding DNA: TGTGCCAGCAGTGAAGCGGGACAGGGAAATCAGCCCCAGCATTTT. Translating gives CASSEAGQGNQPQHF.

This clone was seen more than once but under ten times. The rearrangement joins TRBV9 to TRBJ2-3; 14 nucleotides agree with TRBD2. V lost 4 bases and J lost 7; bases outside the gene matches: 14. This CDR3 region has 18 residues. Germline V gene lookup returns CDR1 SGDLS and CDR2 YYNGEE. In DNA form, the CDR3 reads TGTGCCAGCAGCATCGACCCCGGGACTAGCGGGGGCGCGAATACGCAGTATTTT. The encoded protein is CASSIDPGTSGGANTQYF.

The gene calls are TRBV27 and TRBJ2-1, with D possibly being TRBD2 (6 bases). Trimming left V 5 bases short and J 14 bases short, with 22 bases between. The germline gives CDR1 MNHEY, CDR2 SMNVEV (reference sequence). CDR3 length equals 14 residues. CDR3 DNA: TGTGCCAGCAGTCCGCGCGAAGTGTTCGGAGGGGAGTTCTTC. Encoded protein: CASSPREVFGGEFF.

The gene calls are TRBV5-1 and TRBJ1-1; maybe TRBD1 (6 bases). The germline CDR1 and CDR2 sequences are SGHRS and YFSETQ. The CDR3 runs to 13 residues. Trimming took 7 bases from V and 1 from J, leaving 11 bases between them. This CDR3 is CASAGGANTEAFF. DNA for the CDR3: TGCGCCAGCGCTGGGGGGGCGAACACTGAAGCTTTCTTT. Full variable domain (rest looked up from reference TRBV5-1 and TRBJ1-1): KAGVTQTPRYLIKTRGQQVTLSCSPISGHRSVSWYQQTPGQGLQFLFEYFSETQRNKGNFPGRFSGRQFSNSRSEMNVSTLELGDSALYLCASAGGANTEAFFGQGTRLTVV.

In its sample, this clone was seen a few times. J is TRBJ2-2 and V is TRBV3-1 (or the pseudogene TRBV3-2); TRBD2 aligns across 7 bases. The CDR3 is 14 residues long. The germline V gene has CDR1 LGHDT and CDR2 YNNKEL (reference sequence). Trimming took 5 bases from V and 6 from J; bases not matched to a gene: 6. CDR3 sequence: CASSSGRAPGELFF. The CDR3 DNA is TGTGCCAGCAGCAGTGGGAGGGCCCCCGGGGAGCTGTTTTTT.

V and J are TRBV27 and TRBJ1-1; D may be TRBD1 (6 bases). Germline CDR1 is MNHEY and CDR2 is SMNVEV (reference sequence). The CDR3 loop spans 14 amino acids. V lost 5 bases and J lost 4, with 14 bases in between. In DNA form, the CDR3 reads TGTGCCAGCAGTAACGACAGGCAGCTCACTGAAGCTTTCTTT. It is translated as CASSNDRQLTEAFF.

The CDR3 DNA reads TGTGCCTGGAGTCCAGGGGTAATGAAAGGCTACACCTTC. Translated, it gives CAWSPGVMKGYTF. The genes are TRBV30 and TRBJ1-2; possible D gene TRBD1, 6 bases. Germline CDR1 GTSNPN, CDR2 SVGIG (reference sequence). The V end lost 2 bases, the J end lost 8 bases, and 15 bases lay between the germline ends. There are 13 residues in the CDR3. Drawing the rest from reference TRBV30 and TRBJ1-2, the complete variable domain is SQTIHQWPATLVQPVGSPLSLECTVEGTSNPNLYWYRQAAGRGLQLLFYSVGIGQISSEVPQNLSASRPQDRQFILSSKKLLLSDSGFYLCAWSPGVMKGYTFGSGTRLTVV.

The chain is built from TRBV27 and TRBJ1-1; 10 bases map to TRBD1. Germline CDR1 MNHEY, CDR2 SMNVEV (reference sequence). The CDR3 is made up of 14 amino acids. The trim removed 7 bases at V and 5 bases at J, leaving 7 bases unmatched. CDR3 loop: CASTTGTGVTEAFF. Here the CDR3 DNA reads TGTGCCAGCACCACCGGGACAGGGGTGACTGAAGCTTTCTTT.

Here the CDR3 DNA reads TGTGCCCACCCAAGAGGGTACACCGGGGAGCTGTTTTTT. Its translation: CAHPRGYTGELFF. The V gene is TRBV7-9, the J gene TRBJ2-2; D is possibly TRBD2 (5 bases). Germline values: CDR1 SEHNR, CDR2 FQNEAQ (reference sequence). Trimming cost V 11 bases and J 3 bases, with 13 bases left between them. The CDR3 loop spans 13 amino acids.

The rearrangement joins TRBV7-2 to TRBJ2-7, with TRBD1 matching over 9 bases. Germline V gives CDR1 SGHTA, CDR2 FQGNSA. The CDR3 totals 15 residues. V lost 4 bases and J lost 3; bases outside the gene matches: 7. The CDR3 region is CASSWGQGGIYEQYF. CDR3 nucleotides: TGTGCCAGCAGCTGGGGACAGGGAGGAATCTACGAGCAGTACTTC. Complete variable domain (other parts from reference TRBV7-2 and TRBJ2-7): GAGVSQSPSNKVTEKGKDVELRCDPISGHTALYWYRQSLGQGLEFLIYFQGNSAPDKSGLPSDRFSAERTGGSVSTLTIQRTQQEDSAVYLCASSWGQGGIYEQYFGPGTRLTVT.

The gene calls are TRBV6-5 and TRBJ2-7; 8 nucleotides align to TRBD1. CDR3 length: 13 residues. The V segment lost 6 bases and the J segment 2 bases; nucleotides outside the gene matches: 3. In germline, CDR1 is MNHEY, CDR2 SVGAGI. The chain's CDR3 is CASSDRGTYEQYF. The CDR3 nucleotides are TGTGCCAGCAGCGACAGGGGAACCTACGAGCAGTACTTC.

The chain is built from TRBV6-5 and TRBJ1-3; TRBD1 matches at 9 bases. V shed 0 bases and J 4 bases; nucleotides not matched to a gene: 4. This CDR3 has 16 amino acids. Germline CDR1 and CDR2: MNHEY and SVGAGI. CDR3 region: CASSYSRDRDGNTIYF. The CDR3 region has the DNA TGTGCCAGCAGTTACTCTAGGGACAGGGACGGAAACACCATATATTTT.